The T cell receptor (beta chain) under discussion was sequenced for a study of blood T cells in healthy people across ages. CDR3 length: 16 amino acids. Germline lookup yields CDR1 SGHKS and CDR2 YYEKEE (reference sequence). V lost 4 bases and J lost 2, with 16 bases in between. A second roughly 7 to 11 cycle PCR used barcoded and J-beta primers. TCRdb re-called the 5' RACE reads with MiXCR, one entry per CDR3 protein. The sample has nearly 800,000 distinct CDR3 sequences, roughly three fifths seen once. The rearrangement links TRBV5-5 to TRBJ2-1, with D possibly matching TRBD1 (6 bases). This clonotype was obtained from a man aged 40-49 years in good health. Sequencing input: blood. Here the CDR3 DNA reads TGTGCCAGCAGCGATCTTGCAGGGGACCCCTACAATGAGCAGTTCTTC. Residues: CASSDLAGDPYNEQFF. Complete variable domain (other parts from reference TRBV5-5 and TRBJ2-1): DAGVTQSPTHLIKTRGQQVTLRCSPISGHKSVSWYQQVLGQGPQFIFQYYEKEERGRGNFPDRFSARQFPNYSSELNVNALLLGDSALYLCASSDLAGDPYNEQFFGPGTRLTVL.